These 32 T cell receptor beta chains share one sample of origin, sequenced in a study of beta chain features in type 1 diabetes. Expressed TCRB transcripts got sequenced, as all isolated RNA was reverse transcribed. Profiling relied on immunoSEQ multiplex PCR, and the TCRdb table lists in-frame clones only, not all of them. Of about 15,000 clones in the sample, approximately 47% were seen once. Sequencing used stem cell memory CD4+ T cells from blood. The receptors were gathered from a woman in her thirties or forties in good health.

This clone has only a few counts. The chain joins TRBV18 to TRBJ1-3; D gene unclear. Per germline, CDR1 KGHSH and CDR2 LQKENI. The CDR3 contains 15 residues. Trimming shortened V by 3 bases and J by 0 bases, and 9 bases separated the two germline ends. The CDR3 DNA reads TGTGCCAGCTCACCTGGCACCAACTCTGGAAACACCATATATTTT. Residues: CASSPGTNSGNTIYF.

The genes are TRBV21-1 and TRBJ2-7; the table's D call of TRBD2 was not tested on the DNA. TRBV21-1 is marked as a pseudogene. The CDR3 has 16 amino acids. Here the CDR3 reads CASSKGETESSYEQYF. The CDR3 DNA sequence: TGTGCCAGCAGCAAAGGGGAGACCGAAAGCTCCTACGAGCAGTACTTC.

V and J are TRBV9 and TRBJ2-1, with D unresolved. Deletions cut 0 bases from V and 8 bases from J, with 12 bases between. Per germline, CDR1 SGDLS and CDR2 YYNGEE. The CDR3 has 14 amino acids. CDR3 sequence reads: CASSVGALMDEQFF. In nucleotides, the CDR3 is TGTGCCAGCAGCGTAGGGGCACTGATGGATGAGCAGTTCTTC.

The chain combines TRBV19 with TRBJ2-3; D perhaps matches TRBD1 (6 bases). V was shortened by 7 bases and J by 2 bases, with 10 bases between the two germline ends. The length of the CDR3 is 13 residues. Per the germline V gene, CDR1 is LNHDA and CDR2 is SQIVND (reference sequence). The CDR3 reads CASMTGVTDTQYF. The CDR3 region has the DNA TGTGCCAGTATGACAGGCGTCACAGATACGCAGTATTTT.

This chain connects TRBV11-2 to TRBJ2-2; 8 bases map to TRBD2. CDR3 size: 15 residues. J was trimmed by 0 bases and V by 3 bases; bases with no gene match: 0. Germline assignment: CDR1 SGHAT and CDR2 FQNNGV. As DNA, the CDR3 is TGTGCCAGCAGCTTGCGGGGGGCGAACACCGGGGAGCTGTTTTTT. It yields the protein CASSLRGANTGELFF.

The chain recombines TRBV5-4 with TRBJ2-5; the match to TRBD1 covers 9 bases. V trimming: 0 bases; J trimming: 5 bases; junction bases outside the gene matches: 11. The CDR3 extends over 17 amino acids. CDR1 and CDR2 from the germline V gene are SGHNT and YYREEE (reference sequence). The CDR3 reads CASSLGRSQGALETQYF. DNA for the CDR3: TGTGCCAGCAGCTTGGGGAGGTCACAGGGGGCCCTTGAGACCCAGTACTTC.

This clone was seen a few times. This chain connects TRBV4-3 to TRBJ1-2; D possibly corresponds to TRBD1 (6 bases). The CDR3 covers 16 residues. Deletions cut 0 bases from V and 7 bases from J, with 18 bases between. Germline CDR1 reads LGHNA; CDR2 reads YSLEER. The CDR3 sequence is CASSQEDRTGLTGYTF. The DNA of the CDR3 is TGCGCCAGCAGCCAAGAAGATCGTACAGGGCTTACTGGCTACACCTTC.

The chain couples TRBV20-1 to TRBJ2-5, with D possibly TRBD1 on 6 matching bases. Germline V gene lookup returns CDR1 DFQATT and CDR2 SNEGSKA (reference sequence). With 6 bases removed from V and 9 bases from J, the gap between germline ends came to 11 bases. The CDR3 spans 10 residues. The CDR3 loop is CSAAQGSQYF. CDR3 DNA: TGCAGTGCCGCGCAGGGGTCCCAGTACTTC.

This clone was recorded a few times. V gene TRBV7-9 combines with J gene TRBJ2-3; TRBD1 matches at 7 bases. Germline CDR1 and CDR2: SEHNR and FQNEAQ (reference sequence). V lost 5 bases, J lost 4 bases, and 3 bases stayed unmatched. The CDR3 totals 13 residues. This CDR3 is CASSTGVADTQYF. The CDR3 bases are TGTGCCAGCAGCACAGGGGTTGCAGATACGCAGTATTTT.

The V call is TRBV2, the J call TRBJ2-3; TRBD2 aligns across 11 bases. The V gene end was trimmed by 7 bases and the J gene end by 5 bases; junction bases not matched to a gene: 8. The germline V gene has CDR1 SNHLY and CDR2 FYNNEI. This CDR3 has 15 residues. The CDR3 DNA reads TGTGCCAGCATAGTAGCGGGGGGGCCTGGAGATACGCAGTATTTT. This codes for CASIVAGGPGDTQYF. The full variable domain, rest sourced from reference TRBV2 and TRBJ2-3, is EPEVTQTPSHQVTQMGQEVILRCVPISNHLYFYWYRQILGQKVEFLVSFYNNEISEKSEIFDDQFSVERPDGSNFTLKIRSTKLEDSAMYFCASIVAGGPGDTQYFGPGTRLTVL.

This clone was seen a few times. The chain combines TRBV5-4 with TRBJ2-2, with D perhaps matching TRBD2 (5 bases). V was clipped by 7 bases and J by 7 bases, with 14 bases between them. The CDR3 loop spans 13 amino acids. CDR1 is SGHNT, CDR2 YYREEE, per germline (reference sequence). The CDR3 nucleotides are TGTGCCAGCGGCTGGGCAGAGGGCGGGGAGCTGTTTTTT. Protein sequence: CASGWAEGGELFF.

The rearrangement uses TRBV7-9 and TRBJ2-2; tentatively, D is TRBD1 (5 bases). CDR1 is SEHNR, CDR2 FQNEAQ, per germline (reference sequence). V was trimmed by 1 base and J by 0 bases, leaving 6 bases between them. The CDR3 has 15 amino acids. This chain's CDR3 is CASSLGGSNTGELFF. DNA for the CDR3: TGTGCCAGCAGCTTAGGGGGCTCGAACACCGGGGAGCTGTTTTTT. Together with reference TRBV7-9 and TRBJ2-2, the CDR3 gives the full variable domain: DTGVSQNPRHKITKRGQNVTFRCDPISEHNRLYWYRQTLGQGPEFLTYFQNEAQLEKSRLLSDRFSAERPKGSFSTLEIQRTEQGDSAMYLCASSLGGSNTGELFFGEGSRLTVL.

This rearrangement joins TRBV7-9 to TRBJ1-1; D is uncertain. Germline V CDR1 and CDR2: SEHNR, FQNEAQ (reference sequence). This CDR3 is built from 13 residues. V shed 5 bases and J shed 0 bases, with 7 bases lying between them. The DNA for the CDR3 is TGTGCCAGCAGCCTCCACATGAACACTGAAGCTTTCTTT. This codes for CASSLHMNTEAFF.

The rearrangement links TRBV2 to TRBJ1-2; 10 bases are a match to TRBD1. This CDR3 comprises 18 residues. After removal of 0 bases from V and 1 base from J, the junction contained 8 bases not matched to a gene. CDR1 is SNHLY and CDR2 is FYNNEI in the germline V gene. CDR3 sequence reads: CASSEAVGQGRYNYGYTF. The DNA of the CDR3 is TGTGCCAGCAGTGAAGCAGTGGGACAGGGGCGATATAACTATGGCTACACCTTC.

This clone was recorded only once. The V gene is TRBV5-1, the J gene TRBJ1-1; D remains ambiguous. The CDR3 has 14 residues. V was trimmed by 1 base and J by 5 bases, leaving 12 bases between them. Germline assignment: CDR1 SGHRS and CDR2 YFSETQ. CDR3 region: CASSLPETRTEAFF. The CDR3 nucleotides are TGCGCCAGCAGCTTGCCCGAGACAAGGACTGAAGCTTTCTTT.

This clone appeared a single time. The chain combines TRBV6-5 with TRBJ2-7; D remains ambiguous. The CDR3 extends over 15 amino acids. Deletions cut 0 bases from V and 2 bases from J, with 11 bases between. CDR1 is MNHEY and CDR2 is SVGAGI in the germline V gene. CDR3 loop: CASSYSTQLPYEQYF. CDR3 nucleotides: TGTGCCAGCAGTTACTCGACTCAGCTGCCCTACGAGCAGTACTTC.

The chain recombines TRBV19 with TRBJ1-2; D is perhaps TRBD1 (6 bases). This CDR3 is 14 amino acids long. The V end lost 6 bases, the J end lost 0 bases, and 11 bases lay between the germline ends. CDR1 is LNHDA, CDR2 SQIVND, per germline (reference sequence). CDR3 loop: CASSRDTTNYGYTF. In DNA form, the CDR3 reads TGTGCCAGTAGCCGGGACACTACTAACTATGGCTACACCTTC.

This rearrangement joins TRBV6-5 to TRBJ2-3, with D perhaps matching TRBD2 (6 bases). This CDR3 contains 12 residues. Trimming removed 2 bases at V and 10 bases at J, with 10 bases between. Looked up from germline, CDR1 is MNHEY and CDR2 is SVGAGI. CDR3 sequence (DNA): TGTGCCAGCAGTTACGAGAGACTAGCGCAGTATTTT. Translated, it gives CASSYERLAQYF.

The V and J genes are TRBV11-2 and TRBJ2-5; perhaps TRBD1 as D (7 bases). Germline V gene data show CDR1 as SGHAT and CDR2 as FQNNGV. This CDR3 is 12 amino acids long. V shed 4 bases and J shed 5 bases, with 8 bases lying between them. The CDR3 region is CASSSGGETQYF. The CDR3 nucleotides are TGTGCCAGCAGCTCAGGGGGGGAGACCCAGTACTTC. Together with reference TRBV11-2 and TRBJ2-5, the CDR3 gives the full variable domain: EAGVAQSPRYKIIEKRQSVAFWCNPISGHATLYWYQQILGQGPKLLIQFQNNGVVDDSQLPKDRFSAERLKGVDSTLKIQPAKLEDSAVYLCASSSGGETQYFGPGTRLLVL.

This chain connects TRBV9 to TRBJ1-1; 11 positions agree with TRBD1. This CDR3 is 14 amino acids long. Trimming removed 3 bases from V and 5 bases from J; junction bases left unmatched: 3. Germline loops: CDR1 SGDLS, CDR2 YYNGEE. CDR3 amino acids: CASSADRGRTEAFF. The CDR3 coding sequence is TGTGCCAGCAGCGCGGACAGGGGGCGTACTGAAGCTTTCTTT.

This clone showed up just a few times. This chain connects TRBV7-9 to TRBJ2-5, with 9 bases matching TRBD2. J gave up 4 bases and V 1 base, and 7 bases lay outside the gene matches. CDR3 length equals 16 residues. Germline V gives CDR1 SEHNR, CDR2 FQNEAQ (reference sequence). For the CDR3, the DNA is TGTGCCAGCAGCTTAGACGGGCGGGGGGGCCGAGAGACCCAGTACTTC. This sequence encodes CASSLDGRGGRETQYF.

The chain employs TRBV6-5 and TRBJ1-6, with 8 positions matching TRBD1. Germline CDR1 is MNHEY and CDR2 is SVGAGI. V shed 6 bases, J shed 5 bases, and the junction held 3 bases outside the gene matches. The CDR3 extends over 14 amino acids. The CDR3 loop reads CASRPGQDNSPLHF. CDR3 DNA sequence: TGTGCCAGCAGACCGGGACAGGATAATTCACCCCTCCACTTT.

The chain links TRBV5-1 to TRBJ1-2, with 7 nucleotides matching TRBD1. The V and J ends lost 2 bases and 4 bases, in that order; junction bases with no gene match: 8. The CDR3 is 15 amino acids. Germline CDR1 and CDR2: SGHRS and YFSETQ. CDR3 in amino acids: CASSFTSGTAYGYTF. CDR3 DNA sequence: TGCGCCAGCAGCTTTACTTCCGGGACAGCCTATGGCTACACCTTC.

This clone came up a few times. The chain links TRBV19 to TRBJ1-2, with D hard to call. Germline V gives CDR1 LNHDA, CDR2 SQIVND (reference sequence). The CDR3 extends over 13 amino acids. With 3 bases removed from V and 4 bases from J, the gap between germline ends came to 9 bases. The CDR3 DNA follows: TGTGCCAGTAGTATCGGGATAGCCTATGGCTACACCTTC. It specifies CASSIGIAYGYTF.

CDR3 nucleotide sequence: TGTGCCAGCTCACCACTCATCGGGGGGTCGGGATTCAGTTCACCCCTCCACTTT. This sequence encodes CASSPLIGGSGFSSPLHF. This sequence joins TRBV18 and TRBJ1-6, with a possible D match to TRBD1 (5 bases). With 1 base removed from V and 9 bases from J, the gap between germline ends came to 22 bases. The CDR3 length is 18 residues. Germline CDR1 is KGHSH and CDR2 is LQKENI. Looking up the rest from reference TRBV18 and TRBJ1-6 gives the full variable domain: NAGVMQNPRHLVRRRGQEARLRCSPMKGHSHVYWYRQLPEEGLKFMVYLQKENIIDESGMPKERFSAEFPKEGPSILRIQQVVRGDSAAYFCASSPLIGGSGFSSPLHFGNGTRLTVT.

The V gene is TRBV2, the J gene TRBJ2-3, with D perhaps matching TRBD2 (5 bases). V was pared by 4 bases and J by 14 bases, with 16 bases between. CDR3 size: 12 residues. Germline CDR1 is SNHLY and CDR2 is FYNNEI. The CDR3 DNA is TGTGCCAGCAGTGCTTCGGGGTTCTGGGGGTATTTT. Translating gives CASSASGFWGYF.

This clone was seen only a few times. The chain uses TRBV4-1 and TRBJ2-5; 7 nucleotides agree with TRBD2. Germline V lookup: CDR1 MGHRA, CDR2 YSYEKL. V trimming: 2 bases; J trimming: 7 bases; junction bases outside the gene matches: 10. The CDR3 totals 15 residues. CDR3 bases: TGCGCCAGCAGCCAATTAGGACTCCCGGGAGGGACCCAGTACTTC. Residues: CASSQLGLPGGTQYF.

The chain combines TRBV2 with TRBJ1-5; TRBD1 might be the D (6 bases). The CDR3 spans 13 residues. Trimming took 6 bases from V and 4 from J, leaving 10 bases between them. The V gene's germline CDR1 is SNHLY and CDR2 FYNNEI. The CDR3 DNA reads as TGTGCCAGCAGAGCCACAGGGAATCAGCCCCAGCATTTT. Protein sequence: CASRATGNQPQHF.

This rearrangement joins TRBV4-1 to TRBJ2-6, with D hard to call. V shed 4 bases and J shed 0 bases, with 7 bases lying between them. CDR3 length equals 15 residues. Germline assignment: CDR1 MGHRA and CDR2 YSYEKL. The CDR3 sequence is CASSPGNSGANVLTF. For the CDR3, the DNA is TGCGCCAGCAGCCCAGGTAACTCTGGGGCCAACGTCCTGACTTTC.

The chain recombines TRBV5-1 with TRBJ2-7; tentative D call: TRBD1 (6 bases). The germline CDR1 and CDR2 sequences are SGHRS and YFSETQ. The CDR3 extends over 12 amino acids. V lost 0 bases and J lost 5, with 6 bases in between. The CDR3 bases are TGCGCCAGCAGCTTGGAGGGGGACGAGCAGTACTTC. As protein: CASSLEGDEQYF. Full variable domain (missing parts from reference TRBV5-1 and TRBJ2-7): KAGVTQTPRYLIKTRGQQVTLSCSPISGHRSVSWYQQTPGQGLQFLFEYFSETQRNKGNFPGRFSGRQFSNSRSEMNVSTLELGDSALYLCASSLEGDEQYFGPGTRLTVT.

CDR3 residues: CASSLVPGQGSGNTIYF. The CDR3 coding sequence is TGTGCCAGCAGCTTAGTCCCGGGACAGGGTTCTGGAAACACCATATATTTT. This rearrangement joins TRBV7-9 to TRBJ1-3; 9 nucleotides match TRBD1. Looked up from germline, CDR1 is SEHNR and CDR2 is FQNEAQ (reference sequence). The CDR3 length is 17 residues. The V gene end was trimmed by 1 base and the J gene end by 1 base; junction bases not matched to a gene: 5.

The J gene is TRBJ1-3, the V gene TRBV2, with D possibly matching TRBD1 (5 bases). Germline CDR1 and CDR2: SNHLY and FYNNEI. This CDR3 is 13 amino acids long. The germline V and J ends were trimmed by 5 bases and 8 bases, with 13 bases remaining between them. The CDR3 sequence: CASSLRWGDTIYF. CDR3 DNA: TGTGCCAGCAGTCTCCGCTGGGGGGACACCATATATTTT.